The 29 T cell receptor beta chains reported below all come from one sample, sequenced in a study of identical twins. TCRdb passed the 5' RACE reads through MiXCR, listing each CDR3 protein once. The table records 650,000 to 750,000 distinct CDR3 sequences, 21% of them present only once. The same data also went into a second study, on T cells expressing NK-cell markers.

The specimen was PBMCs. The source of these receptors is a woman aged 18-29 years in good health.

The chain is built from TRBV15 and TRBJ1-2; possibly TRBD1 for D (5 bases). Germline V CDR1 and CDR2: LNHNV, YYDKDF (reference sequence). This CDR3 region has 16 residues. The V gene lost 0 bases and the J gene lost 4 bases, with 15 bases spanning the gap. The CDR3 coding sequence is TGTGCCACCAGCAGAGACCCCGGTAGGGGTATCTATGGCTACACCTTC. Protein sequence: CATSRDPGRGIYGYTF.

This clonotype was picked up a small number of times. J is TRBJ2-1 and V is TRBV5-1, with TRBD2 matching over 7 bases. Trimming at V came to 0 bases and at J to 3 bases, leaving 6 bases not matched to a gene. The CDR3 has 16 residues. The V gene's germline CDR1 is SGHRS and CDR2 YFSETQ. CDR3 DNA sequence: TGCGCCAGCAGCTTGGACCCGGCGGGGGTCTACAATGAGCAGTTCTTC. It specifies CASSLDPAGVYNEQFF.

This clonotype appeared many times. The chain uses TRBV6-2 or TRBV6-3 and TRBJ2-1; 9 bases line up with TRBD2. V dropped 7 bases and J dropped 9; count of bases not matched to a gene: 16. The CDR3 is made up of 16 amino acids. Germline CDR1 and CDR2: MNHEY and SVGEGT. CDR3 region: CASTASGRPRQSEQFF. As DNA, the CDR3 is TGTGCCAGCACCGCAAGCGGGAGGCCACGTCAGAGTGAGCAGTTCTTC.

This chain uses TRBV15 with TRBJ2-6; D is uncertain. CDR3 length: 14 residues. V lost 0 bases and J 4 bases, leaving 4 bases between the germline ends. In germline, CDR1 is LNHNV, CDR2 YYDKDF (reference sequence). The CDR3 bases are TGTGCCACCAGCAGAGAGGCCGGGGCCAACGTCCTGACTTTC. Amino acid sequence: CATSREAGANVLTF.

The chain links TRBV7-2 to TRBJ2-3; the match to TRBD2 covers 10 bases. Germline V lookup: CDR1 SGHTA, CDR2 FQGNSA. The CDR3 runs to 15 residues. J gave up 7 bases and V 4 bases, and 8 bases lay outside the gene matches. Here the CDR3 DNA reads TGTGCCAGCAGCTACCTAGCGGGAGAGGAATATACGCAGTATTTT. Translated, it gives CASSYLAGEEYTQYF.

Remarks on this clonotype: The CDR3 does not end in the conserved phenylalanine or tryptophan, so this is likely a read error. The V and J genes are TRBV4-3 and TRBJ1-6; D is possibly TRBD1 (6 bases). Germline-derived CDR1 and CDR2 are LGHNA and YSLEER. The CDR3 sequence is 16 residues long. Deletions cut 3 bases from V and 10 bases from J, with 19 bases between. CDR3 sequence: CASSQESVRGGSPLHL. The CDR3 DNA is TGCGCCAGCAGCCAGGAATCGGTCAGGGGAGGGTCACCCCTCCACCTT.

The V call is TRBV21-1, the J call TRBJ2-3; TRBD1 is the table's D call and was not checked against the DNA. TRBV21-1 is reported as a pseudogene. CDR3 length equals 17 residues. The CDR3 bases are TGTGCCAGCAGCAATTCCCCCTCGAGGCGGGGCACAGATACGCAGTATTTT. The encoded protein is CASSNSPSRRGTDTQYF.

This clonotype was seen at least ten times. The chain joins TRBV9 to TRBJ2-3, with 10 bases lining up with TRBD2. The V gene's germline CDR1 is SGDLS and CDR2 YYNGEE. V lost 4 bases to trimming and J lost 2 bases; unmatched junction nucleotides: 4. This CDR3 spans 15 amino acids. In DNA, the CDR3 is TGTGCCAGCAGCATTAGCGGGGGGCTCACAGATACGCAGTATTTT. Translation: CASSISGGLTDTQYF. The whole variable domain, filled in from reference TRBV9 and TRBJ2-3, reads DSGVTQTPKHLITATGQRVTLRCSPRSGDLSVYWYQQSLDQGLQFLIQYYNGEERAKGNILERFSAQQFPDLHSELNLSSLELGDSALYFCASSISGGLTDTQYFGPGTRLTVL.

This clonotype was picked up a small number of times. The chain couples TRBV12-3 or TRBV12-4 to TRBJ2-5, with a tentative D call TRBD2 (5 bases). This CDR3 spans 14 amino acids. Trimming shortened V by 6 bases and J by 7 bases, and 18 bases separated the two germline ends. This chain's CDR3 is CASRPSVGIGTQYF. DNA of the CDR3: TGTGCCAGCAGACCGTCGGTCGGGATTGGGACCCAGTACTTC.

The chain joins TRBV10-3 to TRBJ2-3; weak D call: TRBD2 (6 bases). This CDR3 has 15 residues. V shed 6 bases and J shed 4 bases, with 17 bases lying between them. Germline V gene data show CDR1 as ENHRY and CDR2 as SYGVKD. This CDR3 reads CAIRGTDGGSDTQYF. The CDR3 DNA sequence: TGTGCCATCAGGGGGACCGACGGAGGGTCAGATACGCAGTATTTT.

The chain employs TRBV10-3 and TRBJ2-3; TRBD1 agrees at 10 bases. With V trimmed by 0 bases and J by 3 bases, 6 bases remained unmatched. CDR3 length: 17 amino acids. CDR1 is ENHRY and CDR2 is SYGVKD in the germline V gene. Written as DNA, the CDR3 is TGTGCCATCAGTGAGTCGCCGGGACAGGGGTGGACAGATACGCAGTATTTT. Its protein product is CAISESPGQGWTDTQYF.

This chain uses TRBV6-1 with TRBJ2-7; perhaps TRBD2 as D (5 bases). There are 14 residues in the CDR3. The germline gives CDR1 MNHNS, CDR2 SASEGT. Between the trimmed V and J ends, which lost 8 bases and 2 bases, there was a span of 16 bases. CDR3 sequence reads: CASARTGNAYEQYF. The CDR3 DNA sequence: TGTGCCAGCGCGCGGACGGGAAACGCCTACGAGCAGTACTTC.

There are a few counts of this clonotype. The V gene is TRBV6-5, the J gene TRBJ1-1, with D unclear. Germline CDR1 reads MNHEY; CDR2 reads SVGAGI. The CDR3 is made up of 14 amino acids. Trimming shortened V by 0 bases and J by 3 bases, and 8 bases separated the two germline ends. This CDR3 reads CASSYSYQDTEAFF. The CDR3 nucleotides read TGTGCCAGCAGTTACTCGTATCAGGACACTGAAGCTTTCTTT.

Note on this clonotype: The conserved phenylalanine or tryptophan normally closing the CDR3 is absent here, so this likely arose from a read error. The CDR3: CASSPRPDNSPLHL. DNA of the CDR3: TGCGCCAGCAGCCCGCGCCCCGATAATTCACCCCTCCACCTT. The V gene is TRBV5-1, the J gene TRBJ1-6, with D uncertain. This CDR3 has 14 amino acids. Trimming removed 4 bases from V and 5 bases from J, with 10 bases in between. Germline CDR1 and CDR2: SGHRS and YFSETQ.

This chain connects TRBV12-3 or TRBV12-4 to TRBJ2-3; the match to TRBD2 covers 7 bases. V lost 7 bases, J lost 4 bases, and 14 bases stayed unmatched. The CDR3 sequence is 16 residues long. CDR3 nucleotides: TGTGCCAGCACCCCCGGGGAGGGATCGAGGGCAGATACGCAGTATTTT. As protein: CASTPGEGSRADTQYF.

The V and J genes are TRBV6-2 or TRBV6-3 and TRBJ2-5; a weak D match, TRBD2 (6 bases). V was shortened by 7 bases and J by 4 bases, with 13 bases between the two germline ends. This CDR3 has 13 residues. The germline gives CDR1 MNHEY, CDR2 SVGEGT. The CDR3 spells CASIPGERETQYF. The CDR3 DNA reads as TGTGCCAGCATCCCGGGGGAGAGAGAGACCCAGTACTTC.

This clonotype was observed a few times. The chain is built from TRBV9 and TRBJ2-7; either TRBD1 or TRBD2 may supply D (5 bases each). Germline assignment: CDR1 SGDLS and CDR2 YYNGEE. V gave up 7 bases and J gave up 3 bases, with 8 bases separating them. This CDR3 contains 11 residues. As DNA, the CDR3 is TGTGCCAGCGGGACGGACTACGAGCAGTACTTC. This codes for CASGTDYEQYF. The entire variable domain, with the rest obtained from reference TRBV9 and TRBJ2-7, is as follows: DSGVTQTPKHLITATGQRVTLRCSPRSGDLSVYWYQQSLDQGLQFLIQYYNGEERAKGNILERFSAQQFPDLHSELNLSSLELGDSALYFCASGTDYEQYFGPGTRLTVT.

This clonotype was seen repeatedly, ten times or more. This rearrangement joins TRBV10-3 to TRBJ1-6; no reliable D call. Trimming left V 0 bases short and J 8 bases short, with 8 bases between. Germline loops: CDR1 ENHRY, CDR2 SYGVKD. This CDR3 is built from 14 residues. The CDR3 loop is CAISESPKDSPLHF. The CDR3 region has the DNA TGTGCCATCAGTGAGTCCCCCAAGGATTCACCCCTCCACTTT.

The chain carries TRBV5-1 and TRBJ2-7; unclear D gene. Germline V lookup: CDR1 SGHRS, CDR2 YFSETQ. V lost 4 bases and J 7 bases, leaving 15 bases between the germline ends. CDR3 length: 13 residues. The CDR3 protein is CASSPPPREEQYF. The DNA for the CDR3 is TGCGCCAGCAGCCCCCCTCCGAGAGAAGAGCAGTACTTC.

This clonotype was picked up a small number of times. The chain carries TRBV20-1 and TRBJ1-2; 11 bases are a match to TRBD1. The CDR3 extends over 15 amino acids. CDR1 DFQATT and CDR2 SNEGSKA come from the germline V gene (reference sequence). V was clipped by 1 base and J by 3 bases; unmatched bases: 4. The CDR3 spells CSARGSGQGDYGYTF. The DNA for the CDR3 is TGCAGTGCTAGAGGTTCGGGACAGGGGGACTATGGCTACACCTTC.

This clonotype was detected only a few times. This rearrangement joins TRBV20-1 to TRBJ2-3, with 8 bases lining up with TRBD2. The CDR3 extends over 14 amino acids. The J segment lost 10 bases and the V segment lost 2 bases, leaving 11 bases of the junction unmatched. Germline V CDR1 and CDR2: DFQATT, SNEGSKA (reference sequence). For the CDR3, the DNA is TGCAGTGCTAGACGACTAGCGCCGGATAGGGCGCAGTATTTT. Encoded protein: CSARRLAPDRAQYF.

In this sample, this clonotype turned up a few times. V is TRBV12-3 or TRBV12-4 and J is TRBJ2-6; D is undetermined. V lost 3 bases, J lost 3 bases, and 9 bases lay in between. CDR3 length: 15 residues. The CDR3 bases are TGTGCCAGCAGTTTTTCCGCAAGTGGGGCCAACGTCCTGACTTTC. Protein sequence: CASSFSASGANVLTF.

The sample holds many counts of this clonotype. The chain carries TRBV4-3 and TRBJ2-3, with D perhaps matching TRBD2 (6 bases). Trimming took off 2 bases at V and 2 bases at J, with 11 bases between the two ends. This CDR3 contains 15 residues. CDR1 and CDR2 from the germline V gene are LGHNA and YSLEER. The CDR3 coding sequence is TGCGCCAGCAGCCAATCGCGGGGCTTCACAGATACGCAGTATTTT. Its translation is CASSQSRGFTDTQYF.

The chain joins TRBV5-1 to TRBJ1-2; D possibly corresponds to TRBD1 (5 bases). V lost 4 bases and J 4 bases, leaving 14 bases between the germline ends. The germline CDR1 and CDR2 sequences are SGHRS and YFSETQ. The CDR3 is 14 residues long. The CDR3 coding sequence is TGCGCCAGCAGCCAATCGAAGGGGACCTATGGCTACACCTTC. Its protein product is CASSQSKGTYGYTF. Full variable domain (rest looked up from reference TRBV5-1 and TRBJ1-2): KAGVTQTPRYLIKTRGQQVTLSCSPISGHRSVSWYQQTPGQGLQFLFEYFSETQRNKGNFPGRFSGRQFSNSRSEMNVSTLELGDSALYLCASSQSKGTYGYTFGSGTRLTVV.

In DNA form, the CDR3 reads TGTGCCAGCAGTGAACCGGCTAGGGATCTAGCCAAAAACATTCAGTACTTC. Protein sequence: CASSEPARDLAKNIQYF. The chain is built from TRBV6-1 and TRBJ2-4; D is ambiguous. The germline V gene encodes CDR1 MNHNS and CDR2 SASEGT. Trimming removed 2 bases from V and 0 bases from J, with 14 bases in between. There are 17 residues in the CDR3.

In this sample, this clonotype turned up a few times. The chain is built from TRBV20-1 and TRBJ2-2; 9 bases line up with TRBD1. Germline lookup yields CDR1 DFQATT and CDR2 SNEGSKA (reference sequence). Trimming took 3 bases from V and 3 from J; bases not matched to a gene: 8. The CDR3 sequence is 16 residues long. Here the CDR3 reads CSASASGQGYTGELFF. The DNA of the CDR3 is TGCAGTGCTAGTGCCTCCGGACAGGGGTACACCGGGGAGCTGTTTTTT.

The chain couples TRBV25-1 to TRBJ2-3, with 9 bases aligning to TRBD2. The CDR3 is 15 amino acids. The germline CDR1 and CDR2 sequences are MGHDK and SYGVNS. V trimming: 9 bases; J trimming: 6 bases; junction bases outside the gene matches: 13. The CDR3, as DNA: TGTGCCAGTACCTCGGCTAGCGGGGCTGGGGATACGCAGTATTTT. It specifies CASTSASGAGDTQYF.

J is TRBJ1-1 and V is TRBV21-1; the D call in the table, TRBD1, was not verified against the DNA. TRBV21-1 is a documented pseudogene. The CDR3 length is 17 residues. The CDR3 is CASSKGRQWGWATEAFF. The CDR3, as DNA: TGTGCCAGCAGCAAAGGAAGGCAATGGGGCTGGGCGACTGAAGCTTTCTTT.

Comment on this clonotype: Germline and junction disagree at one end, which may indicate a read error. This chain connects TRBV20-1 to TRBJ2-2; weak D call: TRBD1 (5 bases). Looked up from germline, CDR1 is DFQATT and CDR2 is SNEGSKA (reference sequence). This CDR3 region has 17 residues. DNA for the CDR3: TGCTGTGCTAGAGTTTTCCCATACCCCAGGGATCCCGGGGAGCTGTTTTTT. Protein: CCARVFPYPRDPGELFF.